These 29 T cell receptor beta chains share one sample of origin, sequenced in a study of monozygotic twins with inflammatory bowel disease. Each CDR3 protein gets one entry in TCRdb, which reprocessed the 5' RACE reads and gives no DNA. The listing contains about 420,000 distinct CDR3 sequences. The specimen was blood. These receptor sequences come from a human donor with ulcerative colitis or Crohn's disease, or a healthy co-twin of an affected twin (not recorded which).

The rearrangement joins TRBV10-3 to TRBJ2-3. The CDR3 sequence is 13 residues long. The germline V gene encodes CDR1 ENHRY and CDR2 SYGVKD. The CDR3 here is CAISEAYGDTQYF.

This chain uses TRBV3-1 with TRBJ2-5; the D call from TCRdb, TRBD2, cannot be confirmed without DNA. Germline assignment: CDR1 LGHDT and CDR2 YNNKEL (reference sequence). The CDR3 runs 15 residues. CDR3 residues: CASSLLSGFQETQYF.

The chain carries TRBV7-3 and TRBJ2-7; TCRdb proposes TRBD1, but this gene call is untestable without DNA. The germline V gene encodes CDR1 SGHTA and CDR2 FQGTGA. The CDR3 contains 13 residues. CDR3 amino acids: CASSLRGDYEQYF.

J is TRBJ2-1 and V is TRBV6-1; the D call of TRBD1 rests on TCRdb alone, since no DNA is present to check it. Germline V gene data show CDR1 as MNHNS and CDR2 as SASEGT. The CDR3 spans 16 residues. This CDR3 reads CASRSYRGVQYNEQFF.

This rearrangement joins TRBV10-3 to TRBJ1-6; TCRdb proposes TRBD1, but this gene call is untestable without DNA. Germline CDR1 is ENHRY and CDR2 is SYGVKD. The CDR3 covers 14 residues. The CDR3 is CAISEDLRGSPLHF.

The chain uses TRBV10-3 and TRBJ2-1; absent DNA, TCRdb's TRBD1 call cannot be checked. Germline loops: CDR1 ENHRY, CDR2 SYGVKD. The CDR3 runs 18 residues. The chain's CDR3 is CAISPQVIGTGVYNEQFF.

The rearrangement links TRBV20-1 to TRBJ2-1; TCRdb lists TRBD2, though no DNA is available to test this call. There are 15 residues in the CDR3. CDR1 is DFQATT and CDR2 is SNEGSKA in the germline V gene (reference sequence). This chain's CDR3 is CSARNRAGGNNEQFF.

This sequence joins TRBV5-6 and TRBJ1-6; TCRdb's D call of TRBD1 is untestable without DNA. CDR1 and CDR2 from the germline V gene are SGHDT and YYEEEE. The CDR3 has 16 amino acids. The CDR3 sequence: CASSTEPGRPHSPLHF.

The genes are TRBV18 and TRBJ1-1; TCRdb reports TRBD1, a call that lacks DNA to check it against. CDR3 length: 16 residues. Germline V gene sequence: CDR1 KGHSH, CDR2 LQKENI. The CDR3 protein is CASSPSGTGLNTEAFF.

The chain couples TRBV7-9 to TRBJ2-7; TCRdb picks TRBD2, but there is no DNA to check that call. Germline V gives CDR1 SEHNR, CDR2 FQNEAQ (reference sequence). The CDR3 is 16 residues long. The chain's CDR3 is CASSLGLAVRGDKQYF.

V and J are TRBV30 and TRBJ2-1; TCRdb's D call of TRBD2 is untestable without DNA. The CDR3 covers 14 residues. The germline gives CDR1 GTSNPN, CDR2 SVGIG (reference sequence). CDR3 residues: CAGKRERFYNEQFF.

V and J are TRBV5-1 and TRBJ2-5; TCRdb reports TRBD2, a call that lacks DNA to check it against. Germline V gene data show CDR1 as SGHRS and CDR2 as YFSETQ. The CDR3 is 17 amino acids. CDR3 in amino acids: CTSSLVGLGRKEETQYF. Full variable domain (missing parts from reference TRBV5-1 and TRBJ2-5): KAGVTQTPRYLIKTRGQQVTLSCSPISGHRSVSWYQQTPGQGLQFLFEYFSETQRNKGNFPGRFSGRQFSNSRSEMNVSTLELGDSALYLCTSSLVGLGRKEETQYFGPGTRLLVL.

The chain uses TRBV27 and TRBJ1-6; TCRdb selects TRBD1, and the lack of DNA leaves this call unchecked. The CDR3 runs 17 residues. Germline V gives CDR1 MNHEY, CDR2 SMNVEV (reference sequence). The chain's CDR3 is CASTLRVVQGNNSPLHF.

The chain joins TRBV19 to TRBJ1-5; TCRdb's assignment of TRBD1 cannot be checked, as there is no DNA. CDR1 and CDR2 (germline): LNHDA, SQIVND (reference sequence). The CDR3 is 19 amino acids. This CDR3 is CASSIAGTGSLGSNQPQHF.

V gene TRBV20-1 combines with J gene TRBJ2-1; the D gene TCRdb calls, TRBD2, cannot be checked with no DNA. The CDR3 spans 14 residues. Germline assignment: CDR1 DFQATT and CDR2 SNEGSKA (reference sequence). The CDR3 loop is CSATGTSGGEYEFF.

The chain is built from TRBV6-2 or TRBV6-3 and TRBJ2-1; without DNA, the TCRdb call of TRBD2 cannot be checked. The CDR3 is 16 amino acids. Per germline, CDR1 MNHEY and CDR2 SVGEGT. CDR3 residues: CASRNPGTAPYNEQFF.

V and J are TRBV15 and TRBJ2-1; absent DNA, TCRdb's TRBD1 call cannot be checked. The V gene's germline CDR1 is LNHNV and CDR2 YYDKDF (reference sequence). The CDR3 contains 16 residues. CDR3 loop: CATSRGGTGVHNEQFF.

The J gene is TRBJ1-1, the V gene TRBV5-6; no DNA is available, so the TRBD1 call from TCRdb remains unchecked. The CDR3 is made up of 14 amino acids. Germline V gene data show CDR1 as SGHDT and CDR2 as YYEEEE. CDR3 sequence reads: CASSLEAGATEAFF.

The J gene is TRBJ2-1, the V gene TRBV27; TCRdb reports TRBD2, a call that lacks DNA to check it against. This CDR3 is 16 amino acids long. CDR1 is MNHEY, CDR2 SMNVEV, per germline (reference sequence). CDR3 sequence reads: CASSPRGWEDRNEQFF.

The genes are TRBV6-2 or TRBV6-3 and TRBJ1-2. CDR1 MNHEY and CDR2 SVGEGT come from the germline V gene. This CDR3 region has 14 residues. The CDR3 reads CASKRDGTNYGYTF.

The rearrangement uses TRBV5-1 and TRBJ2-1; the TCRdb call, TRBD2, lacks DNA for checking. The germline V gene encodes CDR1 SGHRS and CDR2 YFSETQ. The CDR3 contains 18 residues. The CDR3 reads CASSFPRTSGNSYNEQFF.

The genes are TRBV18 and TRBJ2-7; TCRdb designates TRBD1, a call that cannot be tested without DNA. The CDR3 is 15 amino acids. Germline CDR1 reads KGHSH; CDR2 reads LQKENI. The CDR3 region is CASSRAGTGTYEQYF.

The chain couples TRBV3-1 to TRBJ2-5; TCRdb's D call, TRBD1, is unchecked because there is no DNA. CDR3 length: 15 amino acids. Germline V gene sequence: CDR1 LGHDT, CDR2 YNNKEL (reference sequence). This chain's CDR3 is CASSQARGNGETQYF.

The chain is built from TRBV19 and TRBJ2-7; the TCRdb D gene call, TRBD1, has no DNA to confirm it. Germline V gene data show CDR1 as LNHDA and CDR2 as SQIVND (reference sequence). This CDR3 is built from 15 residues. The CDR3 here is CASSRGSTIVYEQYF.

The V and J genes are TRBV20-1 and TRBJ2-1; TCRdb designates TRBD2, a call that cannot be tested without DNA. CDR3 length equals 12 residues. Looked up from germline, CDR1 is DFQATT and CDR2 is SNEGSKA (reference sequence). The CDR3 spells CSARQGPDEQFF.

This chain links TRBV5-1 with TRBJ2-2. This CDR3 has 18 residues. Germline V gene sequence: CDR1 SGHRS, CDR2 YFSETQ. CDR3 in amino acids: CTSSLEGSSRAYTGELFF.

This chain uses TRBV13 with TRBJ2-3; TCRdb outputs TRBD1, but without DNA this stays unchecked. CDR1 and CDR2 (germline): PRHDT, FYEKMQ (reference sequence). The CDR3 is made up of 16 amino acids. The CDR3 spells CASSFPGQGKTDTQYF.

The chain carries TRBV6-6 and TRBJ1-3; TCRdb reports TRBD1, a call that lacks DNA to check it against. The CDR3 sequence is 14 residues long. CDR1 is MNHNY, CDR2 SVGAGI, per germline (reference sequence). The CDR3 loop is CASSPTGLGNTIYF.

The V and J genes are TRBV7-2 and TRBJ2-3; TCRdb lists TRBD2, though no DNA is available to test this call. CDR3 length: 16 amino acids. CDR1 is SGHTA and CDR2 is FQGNSA in the germline V gene. This CDR3 reads CASSLLGTFLTDTQYF.